The text below deals with one T cell receptor (beta chain). The antigen it binds to is not known. Qualities for individual bases were not recorded, and no much larger clone is one base off. The record originates from a study of cytomegalovirus exposure and HLA in healthy donors (dated by TCRdb to the late 2010s). Notes on the research overall: The roughly 670 repertoires of the first cohort and the roughly 120 validation repertoires were produced on the same platform, according to a later analysis. The study aimed to test whether signatures of past pathogen exposure could be identified by cataloging public T cell receptors. Along with the roughly 670-subject first cohort, a separate validation cohort of around 120 different subjects was used. The study combined high-throughput TCR immunosequencing, statistical association of individual TCRs with disease status, and machine learning to predict cytomegalovirus infection status.

The library was made by the immunoSEQ multiplex PCR assay. The published analysis was carried out like this. A statistical classification framework was built for diagnosing cytomegalovirus status from the catalog of TCR beta chain sequences. TCRdb obtained this table from immuneACCESS and retained in-frame rearrangements with V and J assigned. These tables miss some clones; where compared with another copy, unresolved V genes account for less than half of the shortfall, and the remainder is unexplained. V and J calls and clone size are as listed in that table; D and trimming were resolved from the DNA. The sample table shows tens of thousands of clones, and approximately 90% are seen once. The top ten hold approximately 1.5% of the sample. Overall results and qualifications from the work: Three of the identified cytomegalovirus-associated TCR beta chains were confirmed in vitro to be specific for cytomegalovirus antigens. In the study, 150 to 200 TCR beta chains were listed as associated with cytomegalovirus. Cytomegalovirus status was reported to be diagnosed by the classifier with high specificity and sensitivity in both the original and validation cohorts. All 110 or so repertoires were used to score co-occurrence in the validation cohort in a later analysis, because that analysis had no HLA typing for the cohort. Across donors, most TCR sequences were observed very rarely, whereas some public TCRs were present in many individuals. In a later analysis, TCRs clustered in the first cohort were found to also tend to co-occur in the 110 or so validation repertoires, with over 90% of cluster scores above 0. It was suggested by the authors that the approach could potentially be generalized to other disease states and immunological phenotypes.

Donors formed part of the validation cohort, which comprised about 130 subjects and was distinct from the first cohort of 666 subjects. The V end loses 6 bases and the J end loses 0 bases, and a stretch of 15 bases separates them. From the germline V gene (reference sequence), CDR1 is MNHEY and CDR2 is SMNVEV. Spanning cysteine to phenylalanine, the CDR3 consists of 16 amino acids. Only CDR3 DNA is held: 48 bases, read in frame from base 1. Sequenced input: PBMCs. This receptor was taken from a young woman in good health and CMV-seronegative. The chain was built from TRBV27 and TRBJ1-3, with an unclear D gene assignment. The DNA reads TGTGCCAGCAGCACGACCTGGGGAGCCTCTGGAAACACCATATATTTT. Translated, this is CASSTTWGASGNTIYF.